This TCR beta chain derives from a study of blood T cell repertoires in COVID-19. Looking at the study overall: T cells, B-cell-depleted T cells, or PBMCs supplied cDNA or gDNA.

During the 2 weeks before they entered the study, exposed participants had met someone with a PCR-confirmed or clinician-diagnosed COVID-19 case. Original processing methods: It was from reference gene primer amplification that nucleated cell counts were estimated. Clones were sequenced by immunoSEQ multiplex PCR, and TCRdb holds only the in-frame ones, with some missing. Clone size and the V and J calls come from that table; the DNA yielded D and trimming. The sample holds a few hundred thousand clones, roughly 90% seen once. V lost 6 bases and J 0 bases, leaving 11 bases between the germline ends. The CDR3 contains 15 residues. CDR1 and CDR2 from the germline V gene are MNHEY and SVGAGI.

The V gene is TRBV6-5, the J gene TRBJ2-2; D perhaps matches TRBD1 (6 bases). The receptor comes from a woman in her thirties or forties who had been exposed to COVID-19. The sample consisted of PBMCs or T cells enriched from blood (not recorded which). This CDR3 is CASRKTGTNTGELFF. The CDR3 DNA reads TGTGCCAGCAGGAAAACAGGGACGAACACCGGGGAGCTGTTTTTT.